This TCR beta chain was sequenced for a study of blood T cells in healthy people across ages. About the research overall: The template switching approach captured approximately one barcoded beta molecule for every two T cells.

V was pared by 2 bases and J by 7 bases, with 13 bases of the junction left unmatched. The germline V gene has CDR1 SGHDN and CDR2 FVKESK. This CDR3 region has 16 residues. Drawn from each donor were 7.5 to 10 milliliters of peripheral blood. Each sample provided at least 5 micrograms of extracted total RNA. A second PCR of about 6 to 12 cycles used a sample-barcoded 5' primer and a J-beta primer mix. TCRdb re-analysed the 5' RACE reads in MiXCR, keeping a single row per CDR3 protein. The sample includes about 780,000 distinct CDR3 sequences, about 47% of them seen just once. Sequenced: blood. The clonotype comes from an elderly man in good health. The chain uses TRBV14 and TRBJ2-7; 8 bases are a match to TRBD1. The CDR3 sequence: CASSQSTGGLYNEQYF. Here the CDR3 DNA reads TGTGCCAGCAGCCAATCAACAGGGGGGCTCTACAATGAGCAGTACTTC.